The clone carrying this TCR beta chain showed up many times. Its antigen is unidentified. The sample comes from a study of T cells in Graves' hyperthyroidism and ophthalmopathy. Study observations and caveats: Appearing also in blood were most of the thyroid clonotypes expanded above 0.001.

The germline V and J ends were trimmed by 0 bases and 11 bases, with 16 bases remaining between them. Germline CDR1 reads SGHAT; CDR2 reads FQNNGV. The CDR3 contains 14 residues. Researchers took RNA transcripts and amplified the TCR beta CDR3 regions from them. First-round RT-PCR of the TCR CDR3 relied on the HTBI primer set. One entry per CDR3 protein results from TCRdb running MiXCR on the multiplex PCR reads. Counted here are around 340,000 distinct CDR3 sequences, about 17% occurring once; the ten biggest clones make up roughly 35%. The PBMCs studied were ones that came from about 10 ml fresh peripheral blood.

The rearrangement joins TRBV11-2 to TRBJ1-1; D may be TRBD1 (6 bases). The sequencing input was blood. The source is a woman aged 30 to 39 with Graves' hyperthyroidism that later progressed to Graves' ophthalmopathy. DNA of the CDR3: TGTGCCAGCAGCTTAGAGGGGGGCATCGGCTCGGCTTTCTTT. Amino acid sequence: CASSLEGGIGSAFF.